This T cell receptor beta chain was profiled in a study of cytomegalovirus exposure and HLA in healthy donors. Study-level information: The same platform was used for the 95 to 150 validation repertoires and the approximately 670 first-cohort repertoires, a later analysis reported.

CDR3 length: 16 residues. CDR1 is MNHEY and CDR2 is SVGAGI in the germline V gene. Unmatched junction bases numbered 6, after V lost 0 bases and J lost 4 bases. Note on this clone: No antigen is known for it.

TCRdb's table, derived via immunoSEQ multiplex PCR, lists solely in-frame clones and lacks some. The sample lists approximately 150,000 clones; about 82% were seen once. Study findings and constraints: Later, an analysis found that TCR clusters from the first cohort tended to co-occur in the 130 or so validation repertoires. Reported performance of the classifier showed diagnosis of cytomegalovirus status with high specificity and sensitivity.

Sequencing was performed on PBMCs. The gene calls are TRBV6-5 and TRBJ1-3; 7 bases line up with TRBD1. The TCR sequence derives from a man in his thirties or forties in good health and CMV-seropositive. The CDR3 nucleotides are TGTGCCAGCAGTTACTCGAGGGGGCTAGGGGGAAACACCATATATTTT. It codes for CASSYSRGLGGNTIYF.